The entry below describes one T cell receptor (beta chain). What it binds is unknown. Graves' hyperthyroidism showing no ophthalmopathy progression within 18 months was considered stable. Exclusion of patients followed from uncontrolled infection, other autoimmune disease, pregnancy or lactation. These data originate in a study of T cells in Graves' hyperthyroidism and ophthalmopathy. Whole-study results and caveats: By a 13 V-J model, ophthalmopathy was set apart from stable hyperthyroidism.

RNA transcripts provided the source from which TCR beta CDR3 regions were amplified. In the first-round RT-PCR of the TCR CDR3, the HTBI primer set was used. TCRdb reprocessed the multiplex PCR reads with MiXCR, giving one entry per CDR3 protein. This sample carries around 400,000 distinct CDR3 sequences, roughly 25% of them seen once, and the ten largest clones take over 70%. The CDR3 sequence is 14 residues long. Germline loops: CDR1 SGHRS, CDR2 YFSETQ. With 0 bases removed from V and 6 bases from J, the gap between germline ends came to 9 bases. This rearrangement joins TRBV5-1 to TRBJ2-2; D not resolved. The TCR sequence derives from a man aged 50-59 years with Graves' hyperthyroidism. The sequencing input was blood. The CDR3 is CASSLEGLPGELFF. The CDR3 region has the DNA TGCGCCAGCAGCTTGGAGGGCCTTCCCGGGGAGCTGTTTTTT. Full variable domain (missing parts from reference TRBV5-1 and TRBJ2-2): KAGVTQTPRYLIKTRGQQVTLSCSPISGHRSVSWYQQTPGQGLQFLFEYFSETQRNKGNFPGRFSGRQFSNSRSEMNVSTLELGDSALYLCASSLEGLPGELFFGEGSRLTVL.